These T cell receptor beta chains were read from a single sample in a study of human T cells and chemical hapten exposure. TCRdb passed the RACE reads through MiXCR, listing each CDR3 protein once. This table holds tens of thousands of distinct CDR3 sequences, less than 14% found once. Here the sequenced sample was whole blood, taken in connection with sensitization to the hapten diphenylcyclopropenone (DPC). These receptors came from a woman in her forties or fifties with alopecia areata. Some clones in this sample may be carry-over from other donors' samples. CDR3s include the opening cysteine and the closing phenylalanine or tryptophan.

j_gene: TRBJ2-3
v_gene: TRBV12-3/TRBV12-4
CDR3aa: CASRPRVTSTDTQYF

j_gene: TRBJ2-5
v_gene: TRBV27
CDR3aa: CASSSNGQFPETQYF

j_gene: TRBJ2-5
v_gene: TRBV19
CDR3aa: CASSINLETQYF

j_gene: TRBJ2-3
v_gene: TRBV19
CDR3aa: CASSMARGLAGSTDTQYF

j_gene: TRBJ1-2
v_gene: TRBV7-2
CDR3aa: CASSQDSNYGYTF

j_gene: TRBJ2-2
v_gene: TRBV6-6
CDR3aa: CASSDVGKNTGELFF

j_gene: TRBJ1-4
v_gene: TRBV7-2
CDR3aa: CASSYRQGATNEKLFF

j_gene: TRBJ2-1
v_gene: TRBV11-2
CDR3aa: CASSPSGKRNEQFF

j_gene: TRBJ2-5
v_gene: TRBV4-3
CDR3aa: CASSQDPAGRETQYF

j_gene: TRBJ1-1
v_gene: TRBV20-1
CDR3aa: CSVVQRNTEALF

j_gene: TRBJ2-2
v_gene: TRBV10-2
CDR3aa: CASSESGSGRWYGELFF

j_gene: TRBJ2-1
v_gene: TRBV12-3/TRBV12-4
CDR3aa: CASSQDSNSYNEQFF

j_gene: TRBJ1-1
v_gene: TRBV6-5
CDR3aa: CASSYPGAGEAFF

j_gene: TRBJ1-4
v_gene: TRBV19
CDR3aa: CASSIHGTAKATNEKLFF

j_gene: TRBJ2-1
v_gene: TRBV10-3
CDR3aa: CAIGLAGVDEQFF

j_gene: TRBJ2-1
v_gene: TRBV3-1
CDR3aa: CASSQEVNSYNEQFF

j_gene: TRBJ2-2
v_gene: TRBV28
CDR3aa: CASSLPGTGFGELFF

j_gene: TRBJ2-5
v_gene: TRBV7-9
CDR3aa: CASSPVFMTQETQYF

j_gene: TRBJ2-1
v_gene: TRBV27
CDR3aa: CASSLRTGYNEQFF